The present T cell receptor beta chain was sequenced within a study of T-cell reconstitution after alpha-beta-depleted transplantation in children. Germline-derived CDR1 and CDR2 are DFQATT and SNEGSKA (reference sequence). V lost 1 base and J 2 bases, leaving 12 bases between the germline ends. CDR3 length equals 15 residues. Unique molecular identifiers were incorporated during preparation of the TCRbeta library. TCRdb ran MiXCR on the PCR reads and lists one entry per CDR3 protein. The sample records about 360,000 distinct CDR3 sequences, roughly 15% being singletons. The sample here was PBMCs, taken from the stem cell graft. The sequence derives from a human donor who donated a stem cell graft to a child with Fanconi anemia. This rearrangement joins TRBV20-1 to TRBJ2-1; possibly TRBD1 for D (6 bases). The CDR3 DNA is TGCAGTGCTAGAGGTGGGACATTCACCTACAATGAGCAGTTCTTC. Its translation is CSARGGTFTYNEQFF.